These 5 T cell receptor beta chains originate from one sample sequenced in a study of identical twins. Each CDR3 protein gets one entry after TCRdb re-called the 5' RACE reads with MiXCR. The sample has 310,000 or so distinct CDR3 sequences, around 8.8% seen once. These records were also assigned to another study, of yellow fever vaccine responses in identical twins.

The sequenced sample was memory (CD45RO+) T cells sorted from blood. All receptors come from a woman aged 18-29 years in good health.

This chain uses TRBV24-1 with TRBJ2-3; 9 nucleotides align to TRBD2. CDR1 is KGHDR and CDR2 is SFDVKD in the germline V gene. After removal of 2 bases from V and 7 bases from J, the junction contained 6 bases not matched to a gene. This CDR3 comprises 15 residues. CDR3 protein: CATSDSSGALYTQYF. CDR3 in DNA: TGTGCCACCAGTGATTCTAGCGGGGCCCTCTATACGCAGTATTTT.

This clonotype was seen only a few times. The V gene is TRBV20-1, the J gene TRBJ2-7; D uncertain. Germline V CDR1 and CDR2: DFQATT, SNEGSKA (reference sequence). CDR3 size: 12 residues. Between the trimmed V and J ends, which lost 3 bases and 5 bases, there was a span of 11 bases. The CDR3 protein is CSASGSLDEQYF. The CDR3 nucleotides read TGCAGTGCTAGTGGGTCATTGGACGAGCAGTACTTC.

This clonotype was observed at least ten times. The chain uses TRBV6-5 and TRBJ2-3; maybe TRBD1 (5 bases). V was clipped by 0 bases and J by 6 bases, with 13 bases between them. Germline CDR1 reads MNHEY; CDR2 reads SVGAGI. The CDR3 runs to 15 residues. This CDR3 is CASSYSSRVLDTQYF. The CDR3 DNA sequence: TGTGCCAGCAGTTACTCATCCAGGGTTCTGGATACGCAGTATTTT.

The rearrangement joins TRBV25-1 to TRBJ1-3; a possible D gene is TRBD1 (6 bases). V dropped 8 bases and J dropped 2 bases, with 16 bases sitting between them. Germline lookup yields CDR1 MGHDK and CDR2 SYGVNS. The CDR3 has 15 residues. CDR3 amino acids: CASASMGGPGNTIYF. The CDR3 bases are TGTGCCAGCGCCAGTATGGGGGGGCCTGGAAACACCATATATTTT. The full variable domain, its missing parts supplied by reference TRBV25-1 and TRBJ1-3, is EADIYQTPRYLVIGTGKKITLECSQTMGHDKMYWYQQDPGMELHLIHYSYGVNSTEKGDLSSESTVSRIRTEHFPLTLESARPSHTSQYLCASASMGGPGNTIYFGEGSWLTVV.

This clonotype came up a few times. V gene TRBV3-1 combines with J gene TRBJ1-2; 8 bases are shared with TRBD1. CDR3 length: 12 residues. Germline trimming cut 7 bases from V and 4 bases from J; bases unmatched to any gene: 2. CDR1 and CDR2 (germline): LGHDT, YNNKEL (reference sequence). The CDR3 DNA sequence: TGTGCCAGCAACACAGGGGGCTATGGCTACACCTTC. The encoded protein is CASNTGGYGYTF.